These T cell receptor beta chains were read from a single sample in a study of CD8+ T cells in alopecia areata. The method was immunoSEQ multiplex PCR; TCRdb's version includes in-frame clones alone and lacks a portion of them. This sample has roughly 200,000 clones, with 53% found just once. The source was CD8+ T cells sorted from blood, collected at week 24, from a patient treated with tofacitinib. These receptors were taken from a human donor with alopecia areata. Each CDR3 is given with its conserved first and last residue. Each record gives: V gene, clone size, CDR3 length, J gene, D gene, CDR3 protein, CDR3 DNA. A D gene is named only where the DNA matches it firmly. Size is omitted from some rows. Given values are once, few, many or a class for expanded clones.

v_gene: TRBV5-1; abundance: once; len: 13; j_gene: TRBJ2-7; d_gene: .; CDR3aa: CASSLSTGNEQYF; CDR3nt: TGCGCCAGCAGCTTGTCAACCGGGAACGAGCAGTACTTC
v_gene: TRBV9; abundance: few; len: 14; j_gene: TRBJ2-1; d_gene: .; CDR3aa: CASSVRGGYNEQFF; CDR3nt: TGTGCCAGCAGCGTCAGGGGGGGATACAATGAGCAGTTCTTC
v_gene: TRBV29-1; abundance: .; len: 12; j_gene: TRBJ2-2; d_gene: TRBD1; CDR3aa: CSSRGGSGELFF; CDR3nt: TGCAGCTCCCGAGGGGGCTCCGGGGAGCTGTTTTTT
v_gene: TRBV6-5; abundance: few; len: 13; j_gene: TRBJ2-7; d_gene: TRBD2; CDR3aa: CASSLAGGLQQYF; CDR3nt: TGTGCCAGCAGCTTAGCGGGGGGGCTTCAGCAGTACTTC
v_gene: TRBV5-6; abundance: .; len: 17; j_gene: TRBJ2-3; d_gene: .; CDR3aa: CASSLVTGGAGPDTQYF; CDR3nt: TGTGCCAGCAGCTTGGTCACGGGGGGCGCTGGCCCAGATACGCAGTATTTT
v_gene: TRBV6-5; abundance: .; len: 14; j_gene: TRBJ1-4; d_gene: .; CDR3aa: CASSPDRLNEKLFF; CDR3nt: TGTGCCAGCAGTCCAGACAGGCTTAATGAAAAACTGTTTTTT
v_gene: TRBV4-3; abundance: .; len: 18; j_gene: TRBJ1-2; d_gene: .; CDR3aa: CASSQDSTTLQGRDGYTF; CDR3nt: TGCGCCAGCAGCCAAGATTCTACTACCTTACAGGGCCGGGATGGCTACACCTTC
v_gene: TRBV9; abundance: few; len: 16; j_gene: TRBJ2-1; d_gene: .; CDR3aa: CASSTLDRPLNDEQFF; CDR3nt: TGTGCCAGCAGCACCTTAGACAGGCCCCTGAACGATGAGCAGTTCTTC
v_gene: TRBV2; abundance: .; len: 12; j_gene: TRBJ1-1; d_gene: TRBD1; CDR3aa: CASTGQGVEAFF; CDR3nt: TGTGCCAGTACGGGACAGGGAGTTGAAGCTTTCTTT
v_gene: TRBV5-1; abundance: .; len: 16; j_gene: TRBJ1-2; d_gene: TRBD1; CDR3aa: CASSPEGTGSDYGYTF; CDR3nt: TGCGCCAGCAGCCCAGAAGGGACAGGGAGTGACTATGGCTACACCTTC
v_gene: TRBV30; abundance: .; len: 14; j_gene: TRBJ2-3; d_gene: TRBD2; CDR3aa: CAWSLSGGTDTQYF; CDR3nt: TGTGCCTGGAGTCTAAGCGGGGGCACAGATACGCAGTATTTT
v_gene: TRBV19; abundance: few; len: 15; j_gene: TRBJ2-2; d_gene: TRBD1; CDR3aa: CASSIAGGFTGELFF; CDR3nt: TGTGCCAGTAGTATAGCAGGGGGCTTTACCGGGGAGCTGTTTTTT
v_gene: TRBV29-1; abundance: .; len: 14; j_gene: TRBJ2-4; d_gene: .; CDR3aa: CSVIFVGLGNIQYF; CDR3nt: TGCAGCGTCATATTTGTCGGCCTTGGGAACATTCAGTACTTC
v_gene: TRBV30; abundance: few; len: 16; j_gene: TRBJ2-3; d_gene: TRBD1; CDR3aa: CAWSAQGKGGTDTQYF; CDR3nt: TGTGCCTGGAGTGCACAGGGGAAGGGAGGCACAGATACGCAGTATTTT
v_gene: TRBV6-5; abundance: .; len: 13; j_gene: TRBJ2-7; d_gene: .; CDR3aa: CASRSDSSYEQYF; CDR3nt: TGTGCCAGCAGGTCTGATAGCTCCTACGAGCAGTACTTC
v_gene: TRBV29-1; abundance: few; len: 14; j_gene: TRBJ2-1; d_gene: TRBD2; CDR3aa: CSVEVAGGVGEQFF; CDR3nt: TGCAGCGTTGAAGTAGCGGGGGGTGTCGGTGAGCAGTTCTTC
v_gene: TRBV11-2; abundance: .; len: 15; j_gene: TRBJ2-5; d_gene: TRBD2; CDR3aa: CASSLGGGTQETQYF; CDR3nt: TGTGCCAGCAGCTTAGGCGGGGGGACCCAAGAGACCCAGTACTTC
v_gene: TRBV5-1; abundance: .; len: 13; j_gene: TRBJ2-1; d_gene: .; CDR3aa: CASSSGVDNEQFF; CDR3nt: TGCGCCAGCAGCTCAGGAGTGGACAATGAGCAGTTCTTC
v_gene: TRBV9; abundance: few; len: 13; j_gene: TRBJ1-2; d_gene: TRBD1; CDR3aa: CASSQQGSYGYTF; CDR3nt: TGTGCCAGCAGCCAACAGGGGTCCTATGGCTACACCTTC
v_gene: TRBV10-3; abundance: .; len: 13; j_gene: TRBJ2-7; d_gene: .; CDR3aa: CAISGGAVYEQYF; CDR3nt: TGTGCCATCAGTGGGGGGGCCGTCTACGAGCAGTACTTC
v_gene: TRBV4-3; abundance: few; len: 15; j_gene: TRBJ2-3; d_gene: .; CDR3aa: CASSRVLSSADTQYF; CDR3nt: TGCGCCAGCAGCCGGGTCCTATCGAGTGCGGATACGCAGTATTTT
v_gene: TRBV13; abundance: .; len: 11; j_gene: TRBJ2-1; d_gene: .; CDR3aa: CASSLGDEQFF; CDR3nt: TGTGCCAGCAGCTTAGGGGATGAGCAGTTCTTC
v_gene: TRBV4-3; abundance: few; len: 17; j_gene: TRBJ2-1; d_gene: TRBD2; CDR3aa: CASSQDGAGGPYNEQFF; CDR3nt: TGCGCCAGCAGCCAAGATGGGGCGGGGGGGCCTTACAATGAGCAGTTCTTC
v_gene: TRBV7-6; abundance: .; len: 12; j_gene: TRBJ2-7; d_gene: .; CDR3aa: CASSSDSSSWYF; CDR3nt: TGTGCCAGCAGCTCGGACAGTAGCTCGTGGTACTTC
v_gene: TRBV2; abundance: few; len: 15; j_gene: TRBJ2-7; d_gene: TRBD1; CDR3aa: CASSEAMGQAYEQYF; CDR3nt: TGTGCCAGCAGTGAAGCGATGGGACAGGCCTACGAGCAGTACTTC
v_gene: TRBV4-3; abundance: .; len: 15; j_gene: TRBJ1-2; d_gene: .; CDR3aa: CASSQGRTDNYGYTF; CDR3nt: TGCGCCAGCAGCCAAGGGCGGACAGACAACTATGGCTACACCTTC
v_gene: TRBV13; abundance: .; len: 16; j_gene: TRBJ1-2; d_gene: .; CDR3aa: CASSLGTNISTDGYTF; CDR3nt: TGTGCCAGCAGCTTAGGGACAAATATATCTACTGATGGCTACACCTTC
v_gene: TRBV29-1; abundance: few; len: 10; j_gene: TRBJ2-3; d_gene: .; CDR3aa: CSAEADTQYF; CDR3nt: TGCAGCGCTGAGGCAGATACGCAGTATTTT
v_gene: TRBV27; abundance: .; len: 16; j_gene: TRBJ2-7; d_gene: .; CDR3aa: CASSPLLGGSSYEQYF; CDR3nt: TGTGCCAGCAGTCCTCTTTTGGGTGGGAGCTCCTACGAGCAGTACTTC
v_gene: TRBV2; abundance: few; len: 16; j_gene: TRBJ2-3; d_gene: TRBD2; CDR3aa: CATPVVTSGGTDTQYF; CDR3nt: TGTGCCACTCCAGTCGTGACTAGCGGGGGCACAGATACGCAGTATTTT
v_gene: TRBV19; abundance: .; len: 12; j_gene: TRBJ1-5; d_gene: .; CDR3aa: CASRHSGQPQHF; CDR3nt: TGTGCCAGTCGACACAGTGGTCAGCCCCAGCATTTT
v_gene: TRBV6-1; abundance: .; len: 17; j_gene: TRBJ2-2; d_gene: .; CDR3aa: CASSEPWGPKNTGELFF; CDR3nt: TGTGCCAGCAGTGAACCTTGGGGACCAAAGAACACCGGGGAGCTGTTTTTT
v_gene: TRBV5-1; abundance: few; len: 17; j_gene: TRBJ2-7; d_gene: TRBD2; CDR3aa: CASSPMVAGGSIYEQYF; CDR3nt: TGCGCCAGCAGCCCCATGGTGGCGGGGGGCAGTATTTACGAGCAGTACTTC
v_gene: TRBV2; abundance: .; len: 15; j_gene: TRBJ1-1; d_gene: .; CDR3aa: CASRVLAGPNTEAFF; CDR3nt: TGTGCCAGCAGGGTCCTTGCAGGGCCGAACACTGAAGCTTTCTTT
v_gene: TRBV12-5; abundance: few; len: 13; j_gene: TRBJ2-5; d_gene: .; CDR3aa: CASGSFEVETQYF; CDR3nt: TGTGCTAGTGGTTCATTTGAGGTGGAGACCCAGTACTTC
v_gene: TRBV28; abundance: few; len: 12; j_gene: TRBJ2-3; d_gene: TRBD1; CDR3aa: CASSSWGTGKYF; CDR3nt: TGTGCCAGCAGTTCGTGGGGGACAGGGAAGTATTTT
v_gene: TRBV7-9; abundance: .; len: 13; j_gene: TRBJ2-7; d_gene: .; CDR3aa: CASSSLVSDEQYF; CDR3nt: TGTGCCAGCAGCTCCCTCGTTAGTGACGAGCAGTACTTC
v_gene: TRBV7-9; abundance: .; len: 13; j_gene: TRBJ2-1; d_gene: TRBD1; CDR3aa: CASSAGTDNEQFF; CDR3nt: TGTGCCAGCAGCGCCGGGACAGACAATGAGCAGTTCTTC
v_gene: TRBV10-3; abundance: few; len: 14; j_gene: TRBJ2-2; d_gene: .; CDR3aa: CAISDGGVTGELFF; CDR3nt: TGTGCCATCAGTGACGGCGGGGTCACCGGGGAGCTGTTTTTT
v_gene: TRBV30; abundance: .; len: 11; j_gene: TRBJ2-7; d_gene: TRBD1; CDR3aa: CAWETGGEQYF; CDR3nt: TGTGCCTGGGAGACAGGGGGCGAGCAGTACTTC
v_gene: TRBV11-1; abundance: .; len: 13; j_gene: TRBJ2-1; d_gene: .; CDR3aa: CASSFRGGNEQFF; CDR3nt: TGTGCCAGCAGCTTTCGTGGGGGCAATGAGCAGTTCTTC
v_gene: TRBV4-2; abundance: once; len: 14; j_gene: TRBJ2-2; d_gene: .; CDR3aa: CASSQDWGTGELFF; CDR3nt: TGTGCCAGCAGCCAAGATTGGGGAACCGGGGAGCTGTTTTTT
v_gene: TRBV29-1; abundance: .; len: 14; j_gene: TRBJ2-2; d_gene: TRBD2; CDR3aa: CSVSGTSNTGELFF; CDR3nt: TGCAGCGTCTCCGGGACTAGCAACACCGGGGAGCTGTTTTTT
v_gene: TRBV10-2; abundance: few; len: 17; j_gene: TRBJ2-1; d_gene: TRBD1; CDR3aa: CASSDSGDSRVYNEQFF; CDR3nt: TGCGCCAGCAGTGATTCAGGGGACAGCAGAGTTTACAATGAGCAGTTCTTC
v_gene: TRBV18; abundance: .; len: 14; j_gene: TRBJ1-1; d_gene: .; CDR3aa: CASSPPGTSTEAFF; CDR3nt: TGTGCCAGCTCACCTCCGGGGACGAGCACTGAAGCTTTCTTT
v_gene: TRBV29-1; abundance: .; len: 20; j_gene: TRBJ2-5; d_gene: TRBD1; CDR3aa: CSVEKLDWTGKNLYQETQYF; CDR3nt: TGCAGCGTCGAAAAGCTAGATTGGACAGGGAAAAACCTGTACCAAGAGACCCAGTACTTC
v_gene: TRBV27; abundance: .; len: 14; j_gene: TRBJ1-1; d_gene: TRBD1; CDR3aa: CASSRTGGDTEAFF; CDR3nt: TGTGCCAGCAGTCGGACAGGGGGGGACACTGAAGCTTTCTTT
v_gene: TRBV23-1; abundance: .; len: 16; j_gene: TRBJ2-1; d_gene: .; CDR3aa: CASSLSGPSSYNEQFF; CDR3nt: TGCGCCAGCAGTCTCTCGGGCCCCAGCTCCTACAATGAGCAGTTCTTC
v_gene: TRBV5-1; abundance: .; len: 16; j_gene: TRBJ1-1; d_gene: .; CDR3aa: CASSLPKGTANTEAFF; CDR3nt: TGCGCCAGCAGCCTACCTAAAGGGACGGCGAACACTGAAGCTTTCTTT
v_gene: TRBV4-3; abundance: .; len: 15; j_gene: TRBJ1-1; d_gene: TRBD1; CDR3aa: CASSQLTGGRTEAFF; CDR3nt: TGCGCCAGCAGCCAACTCACAGGGGGCCGGACTGAAGCTTTCTTT
v_gene: TRBV7-3; abundance: .; len: 16; j_gene: TRBJ1-1; d_gene: .; CDR3aa: CASSLPVRGESTEAFF; CDR3nt: TGTGCCAGCAGCTTACCGGTCCGGGGAGAGTCGACTGAAGCTTTCTTT
v_gene: TRBV29-1; abundance: .; len: 11; j_gene: TRBJ2-1; d_gene: .; CDR3aa: CSAYHNNEQFF; CDR3nt: TGCAGCGCTTACCATAACAATGAGCAGTTCTTC
v_gene: TRBV23-1; abundance: .; len: 11; j_gene: TRBJ1-5; d_gene: .; CDR3aa: CASSQRQPQHF; CDR3nt: TGCGCCAGCAGTCAAAGGCAGCCCCAGCATTTT
v_gene: TRBV5-4; abundance: few; len: 14; j_gene: TRBJ2-1; d_gene: TRBD2; CDR3aa: CASSLTSGYNEQFF; CDR3nt: TGTGCCAGCAGCTTGACTAGCGGGTACAATGAGCAGTTCTTC
v_gene: TRBV30; abundance: .; len: 14; j_gene: TRBJ1-4; d_gene: .; CDR3aa: CAWRTGATNEKLFF; CDR3nt: TGTGCCTGGAGAACCGGCGCAACTAATGAAAAACTGTTTTTT
v_gene: TRBV30; abundance: .; len: 12; j_gene: TRBJ2-7; d_gene: TRBD1; CDR3aa: CAWSPGGVEQYF; CDR3nt: TGTGCCTGGAGTCCAGGGGGAGTCGAGCAGTACTTC
v_gene: TRBV19; abundance: few; len: 15; j_gene: TRBJ1-2; d_gene: TRBD1; CDR3aa: CASSTDWDRDYGYTF; CDR3nt: TGTGCCAGTAGTACGGATTGGGACAGGGATTATGGCTACACCTTC
v_gene: TRBV11-3; abundance: .; len: 14; j_gene: TRBJ2-7; d_gene: .; CDR3aa: CASSLGQSGYEQYF; CDR3nt: TGTGCCAGCAGCTTAGGTCAGAGCGGCTACGAGCAGTACTTC
v_gene: TRBV7-9; abundance: .; len: 17; j_gene: TRBJ2-6; d_gene: TRBD1; CDR3aa: CASSDRGRPAGANVLTF; CDR3nt: TGTGCCAGCAGTGACAGGGGGCGCCCAGCTGGGGCCAACGTCCTGACTTTC
v_gene: TRBV14; abundance: .; len: 13; j_gene: TRBJ2-3; d_gene: .; CDR3aa: CASSQANTDTQYF; CDR3nt: TGTGCCAGCAGCCAAGCGAACACAGATACGCAGTATTTT